This T cell receptor (beta chain) is drawn from a study of blood T cell repertoires in COVID-19 (dated by TCRdb to the early 2020s). Broadly, across the study: Collaborator samples came from the United States, Italy and Spain and covered acute and convalescent phases of COVID-19. The material from the prospective study consisted of cDNA or gDNA derived from T cells, B-cell-depleted T cells, or PBMCs. Subjects who had been exposed to COVID-19, were actively infected with it, or had recovered from it provided the deeply sampled blood TCRbeta repertoires that made up the dataset. The repertoires were released in a freely available public database intended as a resource for research on the immune response to SARS-CoV-2. Samples were obtained from the ongoing ImmuneRACE study (first 160 participants) and from over 1,000 subjects provided by 6 global collaborators. Sample metadata almost always included a de-identified subject ID, COVID-19 status, age in years and sex. Where available, HLA class I and class II types were obtained from metadata supplied by the sample provider rather than from assay-based typing.

CDR1 and CDR2 were assigned from the germline V gene (reference sequence) as MNHEY and SMNVEV. Measured from the cysteine to the phenylalanine, the CDR3 is 15 residues long. The only DNA kept is the CDR3, 45 bases in frame from the first base. The germline V and J ends show losses of 5 bases and 8 bases respectively, and no gene match explains 10 bases of the junction. Participants in the prospective study were enrolled through a virtual design, were aged about 18 to 100 years, and lived in approximately 25 United States geographic areas. To assign participants to cohorts, the prospective study relied on clinical history that participants themselves reported in a screening survey and a study questionnaire. Exposed participants had been in contact with someone with a PCR-confirmed or clinician-diagnosed COVID-19 case within 2 weeks of study entry. Mobile phlebotomists in the prospective study collected whole blood, serum and a nasopharyngeal or oropharyngeal swab from every participant. Prospective study participants could optionally give additional blood draws and questionnaires over an approximately 2-month period. Before DNA extraction, prospective study blood samples were shipped either frozen or at room temperature.

Study-level results and caveats: How much clinical and demographic metadata was included differed by source and by participant, and the metadata was provided uncurated.

Worth noting for this clone: The antigen this receptor binds is unknown. No much larger clone is present one base from it, and per-base qualities are unavailable.

The immunoSEQ Assay, a bias-controlled multiplex PCR, was used to amplify TCRbeta CDR3 regions from genomic DNA. As for how the authors treated the data: The number of nucleated cells in each sample was estimated from the amplification of reference gene primers within the assay. To quantify the absolute abundance of each unique TCRbeta CDR3 rearrangement, sequence reads were collapsed and filtered. For each sample, productive Simpson clonality was calculated by taking the square root of Simpson's diversity index across productive rearrangements. Imported from immuneACCESS, the table was reduced by TCRdb to in-frame sequences with V and J called. These copies leave out some clones; in studies compared against another copy, an unresolved V gene accounts for under half, and the cause of the remainder is not known. That table furnishes V, J and clone size, whereas the DNA furnished D and trimming. Recorded for this sample are 350,000 to 500,000 clones; 70% to 90% of them occurred a single time. The top ten clonotypes cover approximately 1.3% of the sample.

Sequencing used PBMCs or T cells enriched from blood (not recorded which). The TCR sequence derives from a young woman who had been exposed to COVID-19. Recombination joined TRBV27 with TRBJ2-1; TRBD2 matches 9 bases in the middle. The DNA is TGTGCCAGCAGTACCAAGCGGGGGGTCCTGTATGAGCAGTTCTTC. It is translated as CASSTKRGVLYEQFF.